The 26 T cell receptor beta chains in this list originate from one sample, sequenced in a study of response to subunit inactivated influenza vaccine. TCRdb processed the RT-PCR reads anew with MiXCR; each CDR3 protein has one entry. The data contain roughly 500,000 distinct CDR3 sequences, about 25% of them singletons. Sample: CD4+ T cells sorted from PBMCs, taken roughly 5 days after vaccination. Receptor source: a man aged 50-59 years who received an inactivated influenza vaccine.

This chain links TRBV28 with TRBJ2-7, with D unresolved. This CDR3 comprises 14 residues. Germline V lookup: CDR1 MDHEN, CDR2 SYDVKM. The ends were cut back, 3 bases at V and 2 bases at J, with 11 bases in the middle. This chain's CDR3 is CASSFWTVPYEQYF. For the CDR3, the DNA is TGTGCCAGCAGTTTCTGGACGGTCCCCTACGAGCAGTACTTC.

This clonotype was picked up one time. The gene calls are TRBV7-9 and TRBJ2-2; D tentatively reads TRBD1 or TRBD2 (5 bases each). Trimming removed 2 bases at V and 1 base at J, with 11 bases between. Germline V gene sequence: CDR1 SEHNR, CDR2 FQNEAQ (reference sequence). The CDR3 extends over 16 amino acids. The CDR3 reads CASSLTGTGNTGELFF. The CDR3 coding sequence is TGTGCCAGCAGCTTAACCGGGACGGGGAACACCGGGGAGCTGTTTTTT.

V usage is TRBV11-2 and J usage is TRBJ2-1; unclear D gene. V was pared by 2 bases and J by 2 bases, with 10 bases between. Germline V gene sequence: CDR1 SGHAT, CDR2 FQNNGV. The length of the CDR3 is 15 residues. The CDR3 reads CASSLMGNAYNEQFF. CDR3 DNA: TGTGCCAGCAGCTTAATGGGGAATGCCTACAATGAGCAGTTCTTC.

The chain joins TRBV12-3 or TRBV12-4 to TRBJ2-3, with 7 bases fitting TRBD2. The J segment lost 6 bases and the V segment lost 4 bases, leaving 7 bases of the junction unmatched. The CDR3 covers 14 residues. The CDR3 protein is CASSSWAGADTQYF. The CDR3 bases are TGTGCCAGCAGTTCCTGGGCGGGAGCGGATACGCAGTATTTT.

The V gene is TRBV5-1, the J gene TRBJ2-5, with 10 bases aligning to TRBD1. J lost 3 bases, V lost 7 bases, and 9 bases had no gene match. CDR1 and CDR2 (germline): SGHRS, YFSETQ. The length of the CDR3 is 15 residues. DNA for the CDR3: TGCGCCAGCCGTTTCGGGACAGGGGAGGAAGAGACCCAGTACTTC. Protein: CASRFGTGEEETQYF.

Only a few counts were recorded for this clonotype. This chain links TRBV6-2 or TRBV6-3 with TRBJ1-2; a possible D gene is TRBD1 (6 bases). The CDR3 loop spans 16 amino acids. The ends were cut back, 4 bases at V and 4 bases at J, with 19 bases in the middle. Germline CDR1 is MNHEY and CDR2 is SVGEGT. CDR3 sequence (DNA): TGTGCCAGCAGTTCCCATAAATTGGGACAAGGCTATGGCTACACCTTC. Its translation is CASSSHKLGQGYGYTF.

V is TRBV5-1 and J is TRBJ2-1; 10 positions agree with TRBD1. With 3 bases clipped from V and 6 bases from J, the junction kept 6 bases outside the gene matches. Germline CDR1 is SGHRS and CDR2 is YFSETQ. The CDR3 length is 15 residues. Here the CDR3 reads CASSSEDRGGNEQFF. DNA for the CDR3: TGCGCCAGCAGCTCGGAGGACAGGGGGGGCAATGAGCAGTTCTTC. The complete variable domain, with remaining parts taken from reference TRBV5-1 and TRBJ2-1, reads KAGVTQTPRYLIKTRGQQVTLSCSPISGHRSVSWYQQTPGQGLQFLFEYFSETQRNKGNFPGRFSGRQFSNSRSEMNVSTLELGDSALYLCASSSEDRGGNEQFFGPGTRLTVL.

This clonotype turned up a few times. The V gene is TRBV20-1, the J gene TRBJ2-7, with TRBD1 as a possible D gene (6 bases). The ends were cut back, 5 bases at V and 0 bases at J, with 11 bases in the middle. CDR1 and CDR2 (germline): DFQATT, SNEGSKA (reference sequence). This CDR3 is 13 amino acids long. CDR3 sequence: CSAPGTLSYEQYF. DNA of the CDR3: TGCAGTGCTCCCGGGACACTCTCCTACGAGCAGTACTTC.

The chain combines TRBV6-6 with TRBJ2-7; D is unclear. V was trimmed by 2 bases and J by 3 bases, leaving 5 bases between them. Germline lookup yields CDR1 MNHNY and CDR2 SVGAGI (reference sequence). This CDR3 contains 12 residues. The CDR3 loop reads CASSYEYYEQYF. The DNA for the CDR3 is TGTGCCAGCAGTTACGAATACTACGAGCAGTACTTC.

There are a few counts of this clonotype. This sequence joins TRBV5-5 and TRBJ2-7, with unresolved D. From germline, CDR1 is SGHKS and CDR2 YYEKEE (reference sequence). Trimming removed 4 bases from V and 4 bases from J, with 9 bases in between. The CDR3 consists of 12 residues. CDR3: CASSPFRYEQYF. The CDR3 DNA reads as TGTGCCAGCAGCCCCTTCCGATACGAGCAGTACTTC.

The CDR3 nucleotides read TGTGCCAGCAGTTTAGGGGTTTGGGGCACAGATACGCAGTATTTT. It is translated as CASSLGVWGTDTQYF. This chain connects TRBV28 to TRBJ2-3; D gene unclear. Trimming took 2 bases from V and 1 from J, leaving 10 bases between them. Germline CDR1 is MDHEN and CDR2 is SYDVKM. CDR3 length equals 15 residues.

Regarding this clonotype: Possible read error: a much larger clone is one base away. This rearrangement joins TRBV7-8 to TRBJ2-7; 7 positions agree with TRBD1. CDR1 SGHVS and CDR2 FQNEAQ come from the germline V gene. The length of the CDR3 is 13 residues. V was pared by 6 bases and J by 2 bases, with 4 bases of the junction left unmatched. This chain's CDR3 is CASRLDRPYEQYF. The CDR3 DNA sequence: TGTGCCAGCAGATTGGACAGGCCCTACGAGCAGTACTTC. Complete variable domain (other parts from reference TRBV7-8 and TRBJ2-7): GAGVSQSPRYKVAKRGQDVALRCDPISGHVSLFWYQQALGQGPEFLTYFQNEAQLDKSGLPSDRFFAERPEGSVSTLKIQRTQQEDSAVYLCASRLDRPYEQYFGPGTRLTVT.

This rearrangement joins TRBV2 to TRBJ2-3; 10 positions agree with TRBD1. Germline CDR1 SNHLY, CDR2 FYNNEI. The trim removed 10 bases at V and 5 bases at J, leaving 24 bases unmatched. The CDR3 contains 19 residues. The CDR3 sequence is CAISFFSLPGQGSLDTQYF. The CDR3 DNA is TGTGCCATCAGCTTCTTCTCACTCCCGGGACAGGGGTCGTTAGATACGCAGTATTTT. Full variable domain (remainder filled in from reference TRBV2 and TRBJ2-3): EPEVTQTPSHQVTQMGQEVILRCVPISNHLYFYWYRQILGQKVEFLVSFYNNEISEKSEIFDDQFSVERPDGSNFTLKIRSTKLEDSAMYFCAISFFSLPGQGSLDTQYFGPGTRLTVL.

The J gene is TRBJ2-7, the V gene TRBV20-1; D may be TRBD2 (6 bases). The germline V and J ends were trimmed by 3 bases and 5 bases, with 11 bases remaining between them. This CDR3 has 12 residues. Per the germline V gene, CDR1 is DFQATT and CDR2 is SNEGSKA (reference sequence). The CDR3 sequence is CSARGGYDEQYF. Here the CDR3 DNA reads TGCAGTGCTAGGGGAGGTTACGACGAGCAGTACTTC.

The rearrangement links TRBV6-2 or TRBV6-3 to TRBJ1-5, with D unclear. V lost 7 bases to trimming and J lost 6 bases, with 13 bases between them. The CDR3 extends over 13 amino acids. Germline V lookup: CDR1 MNHEY, CDR2 SVGEGT. The CDR3 reads CASTSELVQPQHF. Written as DNA, the CDR3 is TGTGCCAGCACCAGCGAGCTCGTTCAGCCCCAGCATTTT.

This clonotype was counted a few times. The J gene is TRBJ2-7, the V gene TRBV2, with 7 bases identical to TRBD1. Germline V lookup: CDR1 SNHLY, CDR2 FYNNEI. CDR3 length equals 12 residues. V was clipped by 8 bases and J by 5 bases; unmatched bases: 6. CDR3 in DNA: TGTGCCAGCCGGGACAGCCTCGACGAGCAGTACTTC. Translating gives CASRDSLDEQYF.

The genes are TRBV6-1 and TRBJ1-1; D call uncertain. The V gene lost 0 bases and the J gene lost 6 bases, with 17 bases spanning the gap. This CDR3 contains 16 residues. CDR1 and CDR2 from the germline V gene are MNHNS and SASEGT. The CDR3 reads CASSEAPGGRKPEAFF. In nucleotides, the CDR3 is TGTGCCAGCAGTGAAGCCCCGGGAGGGAGGAAACCTGAAGCTTTCTTT.

This clonotype was seen a handful of times. The chain recombines TRBV5-1 with TRBJ2-7, with 10 nucleotides matching TRBD1. The germline V gene has CDR1 SGHRS and CDR2 YFSETQ. The CDR3 length is 17 residues. Trimming removed 1 base from V and 3 bases from J; junction bases left unmatched: 10. CDR3 DNA sequence: TGCGCCAGCAGCTTGAGAACTTCTGGACAGGGGGTCTACGAGCAGTACTTC. Encoded protein: CASSLRTSGQGVYEQYF.

This sequence joins TRBV25-1 and TRBJ2-1; perhaps TRBD2 as D (6 bases). The CDR3 length is 13 residues. The germline V gene encodes CDR1 MGHDK and CDR2 SYGVNS. V shed 3 bases and J shed 7 bases, with 10 bases lying between them. In DNA, the CDR3 is TGTGCCAGCAGTGAGGCGGGGACGAATGAGCAGTTCTTC. This encodes CASSEAGTNEQFF.

This rearrangement joins TRBV11-2 to TRBJ2-1; no clear D gene. The germline gives CDR1 SGHAT, CDR2 FQNNGV. Trimming cost V 2 bases and J 5 bases, with 7 bases left between them. The CDR3 has 13 residues. In DNA, the CDR3 is TGTGCCAGCAGCTTAAGACCGGACAATGAGCAGTTCTTC. Translation gives CASSLRPDNEQFF.

This clonotype has at least ten counts. One end of the junction is discordant with germline, which a read error may explain. This chain connects TRBV7-3 to TRBJ1-1; the D gene is possibly TRBD1 (5 bases). The CDR3 loop spans 13 amino acids. Germline CDR1 is SGHTA and CDR2 is FQGTGA. CDR3 protein: CASSLTGNTEAFF. The CDR3 DNA sequence: TGTGCCAGCAGCCTAACAGGAAACACTGAAGCTTTCTTT.

The genes are TRBV28 and TRBJ2-7; 9 bases match TRBD2. The CDR3 has 17 amino acids. With 3 bases clipped from V and 0 bases from J, the junction kept 9 bases outside the gene matches. Germline CDR1 is MDHEN and CDR2 is SYDVKM. CDR3 amino acids: CASSFWRGAGGSYEQYF. The CDR3 DNA sequence: TGTGCCAGCAGTTTCTGGAGAGGAGCGGGAGGCTCCTACGAGCAGTACTTC.

This clonotype was counted a few times. CDR3 loop: CASTVSGGGYEQYF. Here the CDR3 DNA reads TGTGCCAGCACCGTTAGCGGGGGCGGCTACGAGCAGTACTTC. The chain carries TRBV2 and TRBJ2-7; TRBD2 agrees at 9 bases. Germline trimming cut 7 bases from V and 3 bases from J; bases unmatched to any gene: 7. Germline V gene lookup returns CDR1 SNHLY and CDR2 FYNNEI. This CDR3 comprises 14 residues.

The genes are TRBV4-3 and TRBJ2-5; the D is unclear. The CDR3 totals 14 residues. Germline assignment: CDR1 LGHNA and CDR2 YSLEER. Trimming stripped 2 bases from V and 5 bases from J, with 12 bases between. The chain's CDR3 is CASSQSRLRETQYF. The CDR3 DNA reads TGCGCCAGCAGCCAATCTAGGTTACGGGAGACCCAGTACTTC.

This clonotype was found a few times. V and J are TRBV7-9 and TRBJ2-5; the D call may be TRBD1 or TRBD2 (5 bases each). From germline, CDR1 is SEHNR and CDR2 FQNEAQ (reference sequence). V was trimmed by 5 bases and J by 5 bases, leaving 15 bases between them. The CDR3 length is 14 residues. The CDR3 region is CASSPLQGGETQYF. CDR3 in DNA: TGTGCCAGCAGCCCGTTGCAGGGCGGGGAGACCCAGTACTTC.

CDR3 protein: CASSLGQSRVSEQYF. CDR3 nucleotides: TGCGCCAGCAGCCTAGGACAGTCGAGGGTGAGCGAGCAGTACTTC. V is TRBV5-1 and J is TRBJ2-7, with a weak D call TRBD1 (6 bases). Trimming stripped 4 bases from V and 6 bases from J, with 20 bases between. Germline V gene sequence: CDR1 SGHRS, CDR2 YFSETQ. This CDR3 has 15 amino acids.